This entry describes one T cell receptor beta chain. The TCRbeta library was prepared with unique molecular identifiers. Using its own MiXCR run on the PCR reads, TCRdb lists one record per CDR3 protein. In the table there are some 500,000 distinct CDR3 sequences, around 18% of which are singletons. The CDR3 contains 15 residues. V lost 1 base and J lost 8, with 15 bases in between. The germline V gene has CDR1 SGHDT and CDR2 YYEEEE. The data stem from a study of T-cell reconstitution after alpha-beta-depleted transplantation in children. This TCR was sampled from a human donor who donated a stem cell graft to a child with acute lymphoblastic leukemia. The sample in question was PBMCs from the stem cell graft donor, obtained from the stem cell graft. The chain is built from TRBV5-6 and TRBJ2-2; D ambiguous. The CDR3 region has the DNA TGTGCCAGCAGCTTGTATGGTACTAATCTTGGGGAGCTGTTTTTT. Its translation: CASSLYGTNLGELFF.